The sequence of this T cell receptor (beta chain) was determined in a study of T cells after yellow fever vaccination. One entry per CDR3 protein, called by TCRdb with MiXCR from the 5' RACE reads. The sample lists 25,000 or so distinct CDR3 sequences, 4.5% occurring once. This clonotype has ten or more counts. V lost 4 bases and J lost 4; bases outside the gene matches: 10. This CDR3 has 16 residues. Sequenced material: PBMCs, either bulk or a sorted T-cell subset (CD4+, CD8+, memory, or dextramer-sorted; not recorded which), taken on the day of the yellow fever booster vaccination. The TCR sequence derives from a young man who received the YFV17D yellow fever vaccine. V gene TRBV12-3 or TRBV12-4 combines with J gene TRBJ2-3; TRBD2 matches at 8 bases. The CDR3 spells CASSSPGTSGPDTQYF. The CDR3 DNA reads TGTGCCAGCAGTTCCCCCGGGACTAGTGGCCCAGATACGCAGTATTTT.